Below, one TCR beta chain is given with its context. Antigen: not known. Profiled with immunoSEQ multiplex PCR; TCRdb holds only in-frame clones, not every one. The table lists 110,000 or so clones, 90% of them singletons. The time point here: week 11, during vaccination. Mutant IDH1 20-mer peptide, at 300 ug, made up each vaccine dose, with topical imiquimod. This entry is derived from a study of a mutant IDH1 vaccine in newly diagnosed glioma. Study context: Patients got radiotherapy, temozolomide, or both beforehand, and most got both.

General study results and limits: Alterations occurring in top peripheral T cell clonotypes seemed unrelated to pseudoprogression. It was approximately 92% of patients that developed vaccine-induced immune responses.

The CDR3 runs to 13 residues. V was trimmed by 8 bases and J by 5 bases, leaving 13 bases between them. In germline, CDR1 is MNHNS, CDR2 SASEGT. Sequences were derived from PBMCs, sampled from a glioma patient whose treatment included an IDH1 peptide vaccine. This receptor was taken from a woman between 50 and 59 years old with glioma. V and J are TRBV6-1 and TRBJ1-5; D call uncertain. The CDR3 region has the DNA TGTGCCAGCCTGGACGGGAGGGATCAGCCCCAGCATTTT. Its translation is CASLDGRDQPQHF.